One and the same sample provided the 14 T cell receptor beta chains below, sequenced in a study of beta chain features in type 1 diabetes. Sequenced material consisted of expressed TCRB transcripts (all of the isolated RNA was reverse transcribed). Here immunoSEQ multiplex PCR was the method, and the copy in TCRdb shows in-frame clones only, minus some. The sample has 150,000 or so clones; approximately 9.9% are singletons. Sample: central memory CD4+ T cells from blood. These receptors all stem from a woman between 18 and 30 years old in good health.

The genes are TRBV2 and TRBJ2-2, with TRBD2 identical over 9 bases. The CDR3 contains 14 residues. The J segment lost 6 bases and the V segment lost 10 bases, leaving 9 bases of the junction unmatched. Germline CDR1 SNHLY, CDR2 FYNNEI. The CDR3, as DNA: TGTGCCACCTCGGGTGGGACTAGCTCCGGGGAGCTGTTTTTT. This codes for CATSGGTSSGELFF.

The table lists this clone with a few counts. The V gene is TRBV29-1, the J gene TRBJ2-5, with 12 bases aligning to TRBD1. V lost 0 bases, J lost 7 bases, and 9 bases stayed unmatched. The CDR3 is 16 residues long. The germline CDR1 and CDR2 sequences are SQVTM and ANQGSEA. The CDR3 is CSVEDRWDRGQGTQYF. The CDR3 DNA follows: TGCAGCGTTGAAGATCGGTGGGACAGGGGGCAGGGGACCCAGTACTTC. Full variable domain (remainder filled in from reference TRBV29-1 and TRBJ2-5): SAVISQKPSRDICQRGTSLTIQCQVDSQVTMMFWYRQQPGQSLTLIATANQGSEATYESGFVIDKFPISRPNLTFSTLTVSNMSPEDSSIYLCSVEDRWDRGQGTQYFGPGTRLLVL.

This clone came up a few times. The J gene is TRBJ2-1, the V gene TRBV27, with TRBD2 matching 13 bases. The CDR3 has 16 amino acids. CDR1 is MNHEY, CDR2 SMNVEV, per germline (reference sequence). V lost 5 bases and J lost 5; bases outside the gene matches: 6. CDR3 region: CASSISGTSGNNEQFF. CDR3 nucleotides: TGTGCCAGCAGTATCTCCGGGACTAGCGGGAACAATGAGCAGTTCTTC.

V and J are TRBV7-9 and TRBJ1-2, with 9 nucleotides matching TRBD1. With V trimmed by 6 bases and J by 4 bases, 6 bases remained unmatched. In germline, CDR1 is SEHNR, CDR2 FQNEAQ (reference sequence). This CDR3 has 14 residues. CDR3 amino acids: CASSRGTGTYGYTF. The CDR3 DNA reads TGTGCCAGCAGTCGGGGGACAGGGACCTATGGCTACACCTTC.

This clone was detected a few times. This rearrangement joins TRBV27 to TRBJ2-7, with 8 bases matching TRBD1. In germline, CDR1 is MNHEY, CDR2 SMNVEV (reference sequence). The CDR3 runs 14 residues. With V trimmed by 7 bases and J by 6 bases, 11 bases remained unmatched. The CDR3 loop is CASNHQDRASEQYF. As DNA, the CDR3 is TGTGCCAGCAACCATCAGGACAGGGCCTCCGAGCAGTACTTC.

This clone was seen a few times. This chain uses TRBV2 with TRBJ1-2; tentatively, D is TRBD1 (6 bases). The CDR3 is 12 amino acids. In germline, CDR1 is SNHLY, CDR2 FYNNEI. Between the trimmed V and J ends, which lost 4 bases and 3 bases, there was a span of 6 bases. The CDR3 sequence: CASSGTDYGYTF. CDR3 in DNA: TGTGCCAGCAGTGGGACAGACTATGGCTACACCTTC.

This clone was detected ten times or more. V is TRBV30 and J is TRBJ2-3; tentatively, D is TRBD2 (6 bases). The V gene lost 6 bases and the J gene lost 0 bases, with 13 bases spanning the gap. Per the germline V gene, CDR1 is GTSNPN and CDR2 is SVGIG (reference sequence). This CDR3 is built from 14 residues. The CDR3 DNA is TGTGCCTGCAGTCTTGGGGGGAGCACAGATACGCAGTATTTT. Amino acid sequence: CACSLGGSTDTQYF.

The chain joins TRBV6-1 to TRBJ2-2; TRBD1 matches 9 bases. CDR1 is MNHNS, CDR2 SASEGT, per germline. V dropped 4 bases and J dropped 3; count of bases not matched to a gene: 6. The CDR3 covers 16 residues. CDR3 residues: CASSGLTGGDTGELFF. The CDR3 region has the DNA TGTGCCAGCAGTGGATTGACAGGGGGGGACACCGGGGAGCTGTTTTTT.

The sample holds a few counts of this clone. V is TRBV9 and J is TRBJ2-7; 7 nucleotides match TRBD1. The CDR3 is 17 amino acids. J was trimmed by 1 base and V by 5 bases; bases with no gene match: 15. In germline, CDR1 is SGDLS, CDR2 YYNGEE. This chain's CDR3 is CASRVGGERGPSYEQYF. The CDR3 DNA reads as TGTGCCAGCAGAGTCGGAGGAGAGAGGGGGCCTTCCTACGAGCAGTACTTC. Full variable domain (remainder filled in from reference TRBV9 and TRBJ2-7): DSGVTQTPKHLITATGQRVTLRCSPRSGDLSVYWYQQSLDQGLQFLIQYYNGEERAKGNILERFSAQQFPDLHSELNLSSLELGDSALYFCASRVGGERGPSYEQYFGPGTRLTVT.

This clone has just a few counts. The genes are TRBV5-1 and TRBJ1-2; TRBD1 agrees at 7 bases. The J segment lost 4 bases and the V segment lost 0 bases, leaving 3 bases of the junction unmatched. This CDR3 contains 14 residues. The germline V gene has CDR1 SGHRS and CDR2 YFSETQ. The CDR3 sequence: CASSLGQGGYGYTF. DNA for the CDR3: TGCGCCAGCAGCTTGGGTCAGGGGGGCTATGGCTACACCTTC.

This clone has only a few counts. The chain uses TRBV10-3 and TRBJ2-1; a weak D match, TRBD1 (8 bases). V shed 6 bases and J shed 6 bases, with 21 bases lying between them. This CDR3 comprises 16 residues. Germline values: CDR1 ENHRY, CDR2 SYGVKD. CDR3 amino acids: CAIRGGQGAAVNEQFF. CDR3 sequence (DNA): TGTGCCATCAGGGGAGGGCAGGGGGCCGCAGTCAATGAGCAGTTCTTC.

The chain links TRBV15 to TRBJ2-1; no reliable D call. The CDR3 is 14 residues long. The germline V gene encodes CDR1 LNHNV and CDR2 YYDKDF (reference sequence). V lost 1 base to trimming and J lost 11 bases, with 15 bases between them. The chain's CDR3 is CATSRGGSTPQQFF. The CDR3 nucleotides are TGTGCCACCAGCAGAGGAGGCAGCACGCCGCAGCAGTTCTTC.

This clone was recorded a few times. Different DNA sequences within this sample yield the same CDR3. V is TRBV29-1 and J is TRBJ1-1; 11 nucleotides align to TRBD1. Per germline, CDR1 SQVTM and CDR2 ANQGSEA. Unmatched junction bases numbered 15, after V lost 7 bases and J lost 5 bases. The CDR3 spans 16 residues. This chain's CDR3 is CSAGGGGDRGETEAFF. As DNA, the CDR3 is TGCAGCGCTGGAGGCGGAGGGGACAGGGGGGAAACTGAAGCTTTCTTT.

This clone has more than one count but fewer than ten. The chain employs TRBV5-4 and TRBJ2-5; 12 nucleotides align to TRBD2. Trimming at V came to 4 bases and at J to 2 bases, leaving 15 bases not matched to a gene. This CDR3 contains 19 residues. Germline assignment: CDR1 SGHNT and CDR2 YYREEE (reference sequence). This CDR3 reads CASSPLARSSGGGQETQYF. Written as DNA, the CDR3 is TGTGCCAGCAGCCCTTTGGCCCGATCTAGCGGGGGGGGTCAAGAGACCCAGTACTTC.